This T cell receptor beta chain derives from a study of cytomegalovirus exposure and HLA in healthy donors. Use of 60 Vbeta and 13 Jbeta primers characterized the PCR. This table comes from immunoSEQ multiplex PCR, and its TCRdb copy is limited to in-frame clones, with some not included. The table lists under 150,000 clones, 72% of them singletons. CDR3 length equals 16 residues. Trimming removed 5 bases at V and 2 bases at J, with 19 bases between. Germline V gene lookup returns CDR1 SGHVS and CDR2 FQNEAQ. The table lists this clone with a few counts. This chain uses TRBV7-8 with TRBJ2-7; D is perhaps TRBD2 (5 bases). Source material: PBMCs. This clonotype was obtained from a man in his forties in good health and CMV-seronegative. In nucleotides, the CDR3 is TGTGCCAGCAGCCTACCCAGCGGACCCCCGGCCTACGAGCAGTACTTC. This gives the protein CASSLPSGPPAYEQYF.